These 32 T cell receptor beta chains were all obtained from the same sample, sequenced in a study of OX40 agonist ivuxolimab in advanced cancers. The assay was immunoSEQ multiplex PCR, and TCRdb's table has in-frame clones only and misses some. Here the sample spans 50,000 to 60,000 clones, under 90% being singletons. This sample comprised CD4+ or CD8+ T cells sorted from blood, obtained in a trial of the OX40 agonist ivuxolimab. The source of these receptors is an adult with an advanced solid tumor such as melanoma, head and neck, liver or kidney cancer.

The chain carries TRBV6-6 and TRBJ1-1; D gene unclear. Germline V gives CDR1 MNHNY, CDR2 SVGAGI (reference sequence). This CDR3 has 10 residues. V was shortened by 6 bases and J by 7 bases, with 6 bases between the two germline ends. In DNA form, the CDR3 reads TGTGCCAGCAGCCAAGGTGAAGCTTTCTTT. Translated: CASSQGEAFF.

This clone was seen a single time. The gene calls are TRBV30 and TRBJ2-1; D is ambiguous. The CDR3 contains 15 residues. CDR1 is GTSNPN, CDR2 SVGIG, per germline (reference sequence). V was cut by 2 bases and J by 0 bases, with 11 bases left in between. The CDR3 nucleotides are TGTGCCTGGAGTCAGGTTTCAAGCTCCTACAATGAGCAGTTCTTC. As protein: CAWSQVSSSYNEQFF.

The sample holds one count of this clone. This rearrangement joins TRBV28 to TRBJ1-1; tentatively, D is TRBD1 (6 bases). Looked up from germline, CDR1 is MDHEN and CDR2 is SYDVKM. Trimming shortened V by 7 bases and J by 1 base, and 16 bases separated the two germline ends. CDR3 length: 15 residues. CDR3 nucleotide sequence: TGTGCCAGCAAGTCCCCCGCAGGGGCGAACACTGAAGCTTTCTTT. Protein: CASKSPAGANTEAFF.

V gene TRBV19 combines with J gene TRBJ2-3; unclear D gene. The CDR3 extends over 13 amino acids. The germline gives CDR1 LNHDA, CDR2 SQIVND (reference sequence). V was trimmed by 6 bases and J by 2 bases, leaving 9 bases between them. CDR3 DNA sequence: TGTGCCAGTAGACGGATCAACACAGATACGCAGTATTTT. Translation gives CASRRINTDTQYF.

This clone was found once. The genes are TRBV6-4 and TRBJ2-3; 11 positions agree with TRBD1. CDR1 and CDR2 from the germline V gene are MRHNA and SNTAGT. This CDR3 contains 17 residues. Germline trimming cut 2 bases from V and 2 bases from J; bases unmatched to any gene: 6. Here the CDR3 reads CASSDPRTGGPTDTQYF. The CDR3 DNA is TGTGCCAGCAGTGACCCAAGGACAGGGGGCCCCACAGATACGCAGTATTTT.

V is TRBV6-1 and J is TRBJ1-5; D is perhaps TRBD1 (6 bases). CDR1 MNHNS and CDR2 SASEGT come from the germline V gene. V dropped 7 bases and J dropped 1 base, with 14 bases sitting between them. CDR3 length: 15 amino acids. For the CDR3, the DNA is TGTGCCAGCACCCTACAGGGTACGAGCAATCAGCCCCAGCATTTT. It specifies CASTLQGTSNQPQHF.

The chain recombines TRBV4-1 with TRBJ1-2; 8 bases map to TRBD1. The CDR3 has 16 residues. V dropped 2 bases and J dropped 7; count of bases not matched to a gene: 12. The germline V gene has CDR1 MGHRA and CDR2 YSYEKL. In nucleotides, the CDR3 is TGCGCCAGCAGCCAATCATCGGAGACAGGGGCCACTGGCTACACCTTC. It encodes CASSQSSETGATGYTF.

The chain combines TRBV7-9 with TRBJ2-1; D uncertain. This CDR3 spans 16 amino acids. The germline V and J ends were trimmed by 1 base and 8 bases, with 18 bases remaining between them. Looked up from germline, CDR1 is SEHNR and CDR2 is FQNEAQ (reference sequence). CDR3 amino acids: CASSLEGAGTVYEQFF. DNA for the CDR3: TGTGCCAGCAGCTTAGAGGGCGCTGGTACGGTGTATGAGCAGTTCTTC.

The chain carries TRBV6-1 and TRBJ2-1; D uncertain. The germline V gene encodes CDR1 MNHNS and CDR2 SASEGT. Trimming shortened V by 5 bases and J by 4 bases, and 6 bases separated the two germline ends. The CDR3 totals 12 residues. The CDR3 region is CASSFRYNEQFF. The CDR3 DNA reads as TGTGCCAGCAGTTTCCGATACAATGAGCAGTTCTTC.

This clone counts as medium-sized (0.01 to 0.1%). The rearrangement links TRBV2 to TRBJ2-1, with TRBD1 as a possible D gene (6 bases). V gave up 7 bases and J gave up 10 bases, with 17 bases separating them. Germline loops: CDR1 SNHLY, CDR2 FYNNEI. This CDR3 contains 13 residues. The CDR3 DNA sequence: TGTGCCAGCACCGGACAGATCGTGGGGGAGCAGTTCTTC. It encodes CASTGQIVGEQFF.

Here the CDR3 reads CASSRGWTSSSGANVLTF. CDR3 nucleotide sequence: TGCGCCAGCAGCCGCGGATGGACATCAAGCTCTGGGGCCAACGTCCTGACTTTC. The chain couples TRBV5-1 to TRBJ2-6; TRBD1 is a possible D gene (5 bases). V was shortened by 4 bases and J by 0 bases, with 17 bases between the two germline ends. Germline V lookup: CDR1 SGHRS, CDR2 YFSETQ. The CDR3 contains 18 residues.

The genes are TRBV5-5 and TRBJ2-7; a weak D match, TRBD1 (5 bases). V lost 0 bases, J lost 6 bases, and 10 bases lay in between. Germline V CDR1 and CDR2: SGHKS, YYEKEE (reference sequence). The CDR3 sequence is 13 residues long. The CDR3: CASSLVREGEQYF. The CDR3 nucleotides are TGTGCCAGCAGCTTGGTCAGGGAAGGCGAGCAGTACTTC.

This clone has only a few counts. This chain connects TRBV5-1 to TRBJ2-2; a weak D match, TRBD1 (5 bases). V lost 0 bases, J lost 0 bases, and 9 bases lay in between. The CDR3 runs 16 residues. Germline V gives CDR1 SGHRS, CDR2 YFSETQ. CDR3 sequence: CASSLEQASNTGELFF. The CDR3 DNA reads as TGCGCCAGCAGCTTGGAACAGGCCTCGAACACCGGGGAGCTGTTTTTT. The whole variable domain, remainder taken from reference TRBV5-1 and TRBJ2-2, is KAGVTQTPRYLIKTRGQQVTLSCSPISGHRSVSWYQQTPGQGLQFLFEYFSETQRNKGNFPGRFSGRQFSNSRSEMNVSTLELGDSALYLCASSLEQASNTGELFFGEGSRLTVL.

The rearrangement links TRBV5-6 to TRBJ2-1; the match to TRBD2 covers 8 bases. The CDR3 contains 18 residues. Germline loops: CDR1 SGHDT, CDR2 YYEEEE. The trim removed 1 base at V and 0 bases at J, leaving 9 bases unmatched. The CDR3 DNA reads as TGTGCCAGCAGCTTGCAGCGGGAGCCTTACTACTCCTACAATGAGCAGTTCTTC. Translating gives CASSLQREPYYSYNEQFF.

The chain couples TRBV13 to TRBJ2-7; 7 nucleotides line up with TRBD2. Germline CDR1 is PRHDT and CDR2 is FYEKMQ (reference sequence). There are 14 residues in the CDR3. V gave up 5 bases and J gave up 5 bases; unmatched junction bases: 9. The CDR3 sequence: CASSQRGDSNEQYF. In DNA, the CDR3 is TGTGCCAGCAGCCAACGGGGGGACTCGAACGAGCAGTACTTC.

The CDR3 bases are TGCGCCAGCAGCTTTTGGCCGGAGGGGTCCTACGAGCAGTACTTC. It yields the protein CASSFWPEGSYEQYF. This chain joins TRBV5-1 and TRBJ2-7; tentative D call: TRBD2 (6 bases). The germline V and J ends were trimmed by 2 bases and 1 base, with 13 bases remaining between them. CDR3 length equals 15 residues. Germline V gene data show CDR1 as SGHRS and CDR2 as YFSETQ.

The V call is TRBV27, the J call TRBJ2-5; no clear D gene. Germline V CDR1 and CDR2: MNHEY, SMNVEV (reference sequence). The CDR3 loop spans 13 amino acids. With 5 bases removed from V and 5 bases from J, the gap between germline ends came to 12 bases. The CDR3 nucleotides read TGTGCCAGCAGTACCTTAGGTGGGGAGACCCAGTACTTC. Its translation: CASSTLGGETQYF.

The gene calls are TRBV6-1 and TRBJ2-4; D not resolved. Germline assignment: CDR1 MNHNS and CDR2 SASEGT. The CDR3 is 15 amino acids. The V end was cut by 0 bases, the J end by 0 bases, with 6 bases between. The DNA of the CDR3 is TGTGCCAGCAGTGAAGCGGCCCTAGCCAAAAACATTCAGTACTTC. Translation gives CASSEAALAKNIQYF.

The chain links TRBV7-3 to TRBJ2-1; TRBD2 agrees at 10 bases. Germline V CDR1 and CDR2: SGHTA, FQGTGA. The CDR3 covers 15 residues. The V segment lost 4 bases and the J segment 2 bases; nucleotides outside the gene matches: 2. This CDR3 reads CASSSSGGAYNEQFF. The CDR3 DNA follows: TGTGCCAGCAGCTCTAGCGGGGGAGCCTACAATGAGCAGTTCTTC.

This clone turned up a few times. This chain connects TRBV5-1 to TRBJ2-7; perhaps TRBD2 as D (7 bases). Between the trimmed V and J ends, which lost 7 bases and 4 bases, there was a span of 24 bases. The CDR3 has 16 residues. The germline CDR1 and CDR2 sequences are SGHRS and YFSETQ. The CDR3 sequence: CASRTGGGRPEYEQYF. CDR3 DNA: TGCGCCAGCCGCACTGGCGGGGGCAGGCCGGAATACGAGCAGTACTTC.

V gene TRBV7-8 combines with J gene TRBJ2-5; tentatively, D is TRBD1 or TRBD2 (6 bases each). The germline V gene has CDR1 SGHVS and CDR2 FQNEAQ. The V end lost 4 bases, the J end lost 5 bases, and 14 bases lay between the germline ends. This CDR3 contains 14 residues. CDR3 bases: TGTGCCAGCAGCTGGGGGGCAGGGTTGGAGACCCAGTACTTC. Translating it yields CASSWGAGLETQYF.

CDR3 amino acids: CASSEYRGQGGEKLFF. The CDR3 coding sequence is TGTGCCAGCAGTGAATATAGAGGACAGGGTGGAGAAAAACTGTTTTTT. The chain employs TRBV25-1 and TRBJ1-4, with 8 bases matching TRBD1. CDR1 and CDR2 from the germline V gene are MGHDK and SYGVNS. Trimming took 0 bases from V and 8 from J; bases not matched to a gene: 8. The CDR3 contains 16 residues.

The chain carries TRBV10-1 and TRBJ2-2, with 7 bases fitting TRBD1. Germline V gene lookup returns CDR1 WNHNN and CDR2 SYGVQD (reference sequence). The CDR3 covers 15 residues. J lost 1 base, V lost 6 bases, and 5 bases had no gene match. The CDR3 nucleotides are TGCGCCAGCAGCACCGGGACAGAGAACACCGGGGAGCTGTTTTTT. Amino acids: CASSTGTENTGELFF.

The chain is built from TRBV7-8 and TRBJ2-3; 8 bases match TRBD1. Trimming cost V 5 bases and J 4 bases; bases outside gene matches: 8. CDR1 is SGHVS, CDR2 FQNEAQ, per germline. This CDR3 is built from 15 residues. For the CDR3, the DNA is TGTGCCAGCAGCCGACAGGGGAGGAGGGCAGATACGCAGTATTTT. Protein product: CASSRQGRRADTQYF.

The rearrangement uses TRBV18 and TRBJ2-5; D is uncertain. The CDR3 length is 11 residues. The germline CDR1 and CDR2 sequences are KGHSH and LQKENI. The ends were cut back, 4 bases at V and 2 bases at J, with 2 bases in the middle. In DNA, the CDR3 is TGTGCCAGCTCACTACAAGAGACCCAGTACTTC. Translating gives CASSLQETQYF.

The V and J genes are TRBV6-6 and TRBJ2-1, with D hard to call. This CDR3 comprises 14 residues. Trimming left V 0 bases short and J 9 bases short, with 12 bases between. Germline V lookup: CDR1 MNHNY, CDR2 SVGAGI (reference sequence). The DNA for the CDR3 is TGTGCCAGCAGTTACTCCAATGGAGAAGGTGAGCAGTTCTTC. Translation gives CASSYSNGEGEQFF.

This clone was seen just once. V gene TRBV5-1 combines with J gene TRBJ2-7; possibly TRBD2 for D (5 bases). The CDR3 totals 13 residues. Trimming removed 1 base at V and 6 bases at J, with 11 bases between. Looked up from germline, CDR1 is SGHRS and CDR2 is YFSETQ. Written as DNA, the CDR3 is TGCGCCAGCAGCTTGAATAGTCGGGGCGAGCAGTACTTC. The encoded protein is CASSLNSRGEQYF.

The genes are TRBV5-1 and TRBJ1-2, with a possible D match to TRBD1 (5 bases). The V end lost 4 bases, the J end lost 4 bases, and 17 bases lay between the germline ends. The CDR3 is 15 residues long. The germline V gene encodes CDR1 SGHRS and CDR2 YFSETQ. The CDR3 reads CASSPVGDGRYGYTF. For the CDR3, the DNA is TGCGCCAGCAGCCCGGTGGGGGACGGGCGCTATGGCTACACCTTC.

The rearrangement uses TRBV6-6 and TRBJ1-2; possible D gene TRBD1, 5 bases. The CDR3 covers 14 residues. Per the germline V gene, CDR1 is MNHNY and CDR2 is SVGAGI (reference sequence). Trimming stripped 6 bases from V and 13 bases from J, with 24 bases between. CDR3 DNA sequence: TGTGCCAGCAGGCGGAAGGGAACCGGACCGGGGGGCACCTTC. Residues: CASRRKGTGPGGTF.

J is TRBJ1-1 and V is TRBV7-9; D remains ambiguous. This CDR3 region has 15 residues. The V gene lost 4 bases and the J gene lost 0 bases, with 12 bases spanning the gap. In germline, CDR1 is SEHNR, CDR2 FQNEAQ (reference sequence). As DNA, the CDR3 is TGTGCCAGCAGCTCTACTGGACCTATGAACACTGAAGCTTTCTTT. Its protein is CASSSTGPMNTEAFF.

V and J are TRBV10-3 and TRBJ2-1, with 14 positions matching TRBD2. With 2 bases clipped from V and 0 bases from J, the junction kept 9 bases outside the gene matches. From germline, CDR1 is ENHRY and CDR2 SYGVKD. This CDR3 has 20 residues. The CDR3 loop reads CAISETTSGGARASYNEQFF. Written as DNA, the CDR3 is TGTGCCATCAGTGAGACGACTAGCGGGGGGGCCCGCGCCTCCTACAATGAGCAGTTCTTC.

This clone showed up just once. The gene calls are TRBV5-1 and TRBJ1-2; possible D gene TRBD1, 5 bases. Germline CDR1 is SGHRS and CDR2 is YFSETQ. The CDR3 totals 13 residues. Trimming pared 2 bases from V and 4 bases from J, leaving 9 bases between. As DNA, the CDR3 is TGCGCCAGCAGCTTTAACAGGCTCTATGGCTACACCTTC. Protein sequence: CASSFNRLYGYTF.